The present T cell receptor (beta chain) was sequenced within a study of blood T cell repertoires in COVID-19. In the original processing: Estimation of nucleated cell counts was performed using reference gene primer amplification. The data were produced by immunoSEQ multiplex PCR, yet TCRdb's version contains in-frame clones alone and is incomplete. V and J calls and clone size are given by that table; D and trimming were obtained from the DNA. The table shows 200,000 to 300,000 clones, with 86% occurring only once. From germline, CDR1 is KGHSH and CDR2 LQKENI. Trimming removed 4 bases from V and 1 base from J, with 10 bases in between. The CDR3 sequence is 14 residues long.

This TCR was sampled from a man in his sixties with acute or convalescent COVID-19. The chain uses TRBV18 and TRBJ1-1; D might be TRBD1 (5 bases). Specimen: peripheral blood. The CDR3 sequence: CASSRSTENTEAFF. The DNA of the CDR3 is TGTGCCAGCTCACGCTCGACAGAGAACACTGAAGCTTTCTTT.